The next 32 T cell receptor beta chains were all read from a single sample in a study of blood T cell repertoires in COVID-19. The assay was immunoSEQ multiplex PCR, and TCRdb's table has in-frame clones only and misses some. The sample has under 450,000 clones, 75% to 90% seen once; the top ten hold under 2%. The sample was peripheral blood. The receptors originated from a woman aged 40 to 55 with COVID-19, enrolled during active disease.

The V and J genes are TRBV6-6 and TRBJ1-2; D unclear. This CDR3 has 15 amino acids. The germline V gene has CDR1 MNHNY and CDR2 SVGAGI (reference sequence). The germline V and J ends were trimmed by 5 bases and 2 bases, with 15 bases remaining between them. The CDR3 spells CASSPRSSLNYGYTF. CDR3 nucleotide sequence: TGTGCCAGCAGTCCGAGATCATCCCTAAACTATGGCTACACCTTC.

The rearrangement uses TRBV5-8 and TRBJ1-2; D ambiguous. V lost 0 bases, J lost 4 bases, and 10 bases lay in between. Germline values: CDR1 SGHTS, CDR2 YDEGEE. The CDR3 length is 14 residues. The CDR3 sequence: CASSLGSPIYGYTF. CDR3 coding DNA: TGTGCCAGCAGCTTGGGGTCGCCTATCTATGGCTACACCTTC. Full variable domain (rest looked up from reference TRBV5-8 and TRBJ1-2): EAGVTQSPTHLIKTRGQQATLRCSPISGHTSVYWYQQALGLGLQFLLWYDEGEERNRGNFPPRFSGRQFPNYSSELNVNALELEDSALYLCASSLGSPIYGYTFGSGTRLTVV.

Only one count was recorded for this clone. The chain is built from TRBV6-5 and TRBJ2-7; tentative D call: TRBD1 (5 bases). CDR3 length: 15 residues. Deletions cut 0 bases from V and 2 bases from J, with 11 bases between. Germline CDR1 is MNHEY and CDR2 is SVGAGI. The CDR3: CASSYSRVVTYEQYF. The CDR3 nucleotides read TGTGCCAGCAGTTACTCCAGGGTGGTAACCTACGAGCAGTACTTC.

This chain uses TRBV3-1 (or the pseudogene TRBV3-2) with TRBJ1-6; 7 bases are shared with TRBD1. Trimming at V came to 0 bases and at J to 7 bases, leaving 6 bases not matched to a gene. The CDR3 is 16 amino acids. Per germline, CDR1 LGHDT and CDR2 YNNKEL (reference sequence). CDR3 amino acids: CASSQEEGTVNSPLHF. The CDR3 region has the DNA TGTGCCAGCAGCCAAGAGGAAGGGACAGTCAATTCACCCCTCCACTTT.

The V and J genes are TRBV6-1 and TRBJ2-1, with 13 bases aligning to TRBD2. CDR1 and CDR2 (germline): MNHNS, SASEGT. The CDR3 sequence is 17 residues long. V lost 2 bases to trimming and J lost 2 bases; unmatched junction nucleotides: 3. The CDR3 is CASSEPGLAGAYNEQFF. The CDR3, as DNA: TGTGCCAGCAGTGAACCCGGACTAGCGGGGGCCTACAATGAGCAGTTCTTC.

This chain connects TRBV28 to TRBJ2-1; D remains unclear. In germline, CDR1 is MDHEN, CDR2 SYDVKM. The germline V and J ends were trimmed by 2 bases and 7 bases, with 15 bases remaining between them. The CDR3 consists of 15 residues. Here the CDR3 DNA reads TGTGCCAGCAGTTTAAAGGCGGTACGACGAAATGAGCAGTTCTTC. It is translated as CASSLKAVRRNEQFF.

The chain recombines TRBV25-1 with TRBJ1-2; the match to TRBD1 covers 10 bases. The ends lost 5 bases at V and 5 bases at J; junction bases unmatched: 14. Per germline, CDR1 MGHDK and CDR2 SYGVNS. The CDR3 totals 17 residues. As DNA, the CDR3 is TGTGCCAGCAGTTCCGACCCCGCGGGACAGGGGATATATGGCTACACCTTC. Its protein is CASSSDPAGQGIYGYTF.

The rearrangement links TRBV9 to TRBJ2-1; 10 positions match TRBD2. V gave up 4 bases and J gave up 8 bases; unmatched junction bases: 6. The CDR3 runs to 14 residues. Germline values: CDR1 SGDLS, CDR2 YYNGEE. The CDR3 protein is CASSFLTSGYEQFF. The CDR3 DNA follows: TGTGCCAGCAGCTTCTTGACTAGCGGGTATGAGCAGTTCTTC.

V and J are TRBV5-6 and TRBJ1-5; D is perhaps TRBD1 (6 bases). The germline V gene has CDR1 SGHDT and CDR2 YYEEEE. This CDR3 has 15 amino acids. With 2 bases removed from V and 0 bases from J, the gap between germline ends came to 9 bases. The DNA for the CDR3 is TGTGCCAGCAGCTTATCACAGGGTAGCAATCAGCCCCAGCATTTT. Protein sequence: CASSLSQGSNQPQHF.

The chain combines TRBV6-2 or TRBV6-3 with TRBJ1-2; D may be TRBD1 (5 bases). V was pared by 6 bases and J by 4 bases, with 12 bases between. The germline CDR1 and CDR2 sequences are MNHEY and SVGEGT. CDR3 length: 13 amino acids. CDR3 region: CASSITGPYGYTF. Written as DNA, the CDR3 is TGTGCCAGCAGCATTACAGGTCCCTATGGCTACACCTTC.

V is TRBV30 and J is TRBJ2-2; D gene uncertain. CDR3 size: 13 residues. Between the trimmed V and J ends, which lost 2 bases and 5 bases, there was a span of 9 bases. The germline V gene has CDR1 GTSNPN and CDR2 SVGIG (reference sequence). For the CDR3, the DNA is TGTGCCTGGAGTAGCAGGCGAACCGGGGAGCTGTTTTTT. Amino acid sequence: CAWSSRRTGELFF.

The CDR3 region is CASSLPLAGTSTDTQYF. The CDR3 DNA follows: TGTGCCAGCAGCTTGCCTCTAGCGGGGACTAGCACAGATACGCAGTATTTT. V and J are TRBV7-8 and TRBJ2-3; 9 nucleotides line up with TRBD2. The CDR3 sequence is 17 residues long. Germline CDR1 and CDR2: SGHVS and FQNEAQ. Trimming at V came to 3 bases and at J to 0 bases, leaving 7 bases not matched to a gene.

This chain uses TRBV6-5 with TRBJ2-7, with 8 bases identical to TRBD2. V dropped 8 bases and J dropped 2; count of bases not matched to a gene: 2. The CDR3 is 12 amino acids. CDR1 MNHEY and CDR2 SVGAGI come from the germline V gene. CDR3 bases: TGTGCCAGCGGTAGCGGGACCTACGAGCAGTACTTC. Its translation is CASGSGTYEQYF.

This chain links TRBV9 with TRBJ2-1; 9 nucleotides agree with TRBD2. The CDR3 contains 15 residues. Germline V gene data show CDR1 as SGDLS and CDR2 as YYNGEE. Unmatched junction bases numbered 6, after V lost 0 bases and J lost 8 bases. The CDR3: CASSVVSGGGYEQFF. As DNA, the CDR3 is TGTGCCAGCAGCGTAGTTAGCGGGGGCGGTTATGAGCAGTTCTTC.

In DNA, the CDR3 is TGTGCCAGCAGCCCCCGAGCCGGCGACAGGGAATCTGGAAACACCATATATTTT. Its translation: CASSPRAGDRESGNTIYF. The rearrangement joins TRBV3-1 (or the pseudogene TRBV3-2) to TRBJ1-3; 7 bases line up with TRBD1. Germline lookup yields CDR1 LGHDT and CDR2 YNNKEL (reference sequence). The CDR3 consists of 18 residues. The junction had 13 bases not matched to a gene; V was cut back by 4 bases and J by 1 base.

This rearrangement joins TRBV2 to TRBJ2-3; D unclear. CDR1 is SNHLY and CDR2 is FYNNEI in the germline V gene. The V gene lost 5 bases and the J gene lost 6 bases, with 6 bases spanning the gap. The CDR3 loop spans 11 amino acids. The DNA for the CDR3 is TGTGCCAGCAGTTACCAGGATACGCAGTATTTT. It translates to CASSYQDTQYF.

The chain carries TRBV30 and TRBJ1-2; TRBD1 matches at 8 bases. CDR1 and CDR2 (germline): GTSNPN, SVGIG (reference sequence). The CDR3 totals 14 residues. The J segment lost 0 bases and the V segment lost 4 bases, leaving 4 bases of the junction unmatched. DNA for the CDR3: TGTGCCTGGAAAGCACAGGGGGCTAACTATGGCTACACCTTC. Encoded protein: CAWKAQGANYGYTF.

The rearrangement links TRBV4-1 to TRBJ2-7; TRBD1 agrees at 11 bases. The ends lost 5 bases at V and 6 bases at J; junction bases unmatched: 6. The V gene's germline CDR1 is MGHRA and CDR2 YSYEKL. CDR3 length: 14 residues. CDR3 nucleotide sequence: TGCGCCAGCAGCACGGGACAGGGGGTGTCCGAGCAGTACTTC. This translates into CASSTGQGVSEQYF.

The chain couples TRBV12-2 to TRBJ2-3; TRBD2, the table's D call, lacks a check against the DNA. TRBV12-2 is labeled a pseudogene. The CDR3 sequence is 19 residues long. CDR3 coding DNA: TGTGCAAGTCGCTTCAATGCGCGGACTAGCGTTTCCCCCACAGATACGCAGTATTTT. Protein sequence: CASRFNARTSVSPTDTQYF.

V gene TRBV30 combines with J gene TRBJ2-5; 7 bases are shared with TRBD1. Germline CDR1 and CDR2: GTSNPN and SVGIG (reference sequence). V lost 2 bases and J lost 7; bases outside the gene matches: 4. This CDR3 comprises 12 residues. CDR3 nucleotide sequence: TGTGCCTGGAGTACGGGACAGAGGACCCAGTACTTC. Its protein is CAWSTGQRTQYF.

V gene TRBV19 combines with J gene TRBJ2-6, with TRBD1 matching over 7 bases. The V and J ends lost 5 bases and 0 bases, in that order; junction bases with no gene match: 10. The germline CDR1 and CDR2 sequences are LNHDA and SQIVND (reference sequence). The CDR3 has 18 amino acids. The CDR3: CASSSPTGSSSGANVLTF. The CDR3 bases are TGTGCCAGTAGTTCCCCGACAGGGTCAAGCTCTGGGGCCAACGTCCTGACTTTC.

The V and J genes are TRBV6-6 and TRBJ2-2, with a possible D match to TRBD1 (6 bases). CDR3 length: 14 residues. From germline, CDR1 is MNHNY and CDR2 SVGAGI (reference sequence). Between the trimmed V and J ends, which lost 7 bases and 2 bases, there was a span of 11 bases. This CDR3 is CASTRTVNTGELFF. In nucleotides, the CDR3 is TGTGCCAGCACCCGGACAGTAAACACCGGGGAGCTGTTTTTT.

This chain joins TRBV27 and TRBJ1-4; weak D call: TRBD1 (5 bases). Germline V CDR1 and CDR2: MNHEY, SMNVEV (reference sequence). The V gene lost 8 bases and the J gene lost 10 bases, with 20 bases spanning the gap. The CDR3 has 14 amino acids. CDR3 nucleotide sequence: TGTGCCAGCGCGCCCAGGGATGGGCCGGGAAAACTGTTTTTT. Translation: CASAPRDGPGKLFF.

The chain employs TRBV25-1 and TRBJ1-2; 10 positions agree with TRBD1. V shed 6 bases, J shed 6 bases, and the junction held 7 bases outside the gene matches. This CDR3 has 14 residues. CDR1 and CDR2 (germline): MGHDK, SYGVNS. DNA for the CDR3: TGTGCCAGCAGGAATACCGGGACAGGGGATGGCTACACCTTC. This codes for CASRNTGTGDGYTF.

This sequence joins TRBV7-8 and TRBJ1-1; no firm D call. Germline V lookup: CDR1 SGHVS, CDR2 FQNEAQ. The CDR3 consists of 13 residues. Trimming shortened V by 7 bases and J by 2 bases, and 11 bases separated the two germline ends. The CDR3 sequence: CASKPLRNTEAFF. CDR3 in DNA: TGTGCCAGCAAGCCCCTCCGAAACACTGAAGCTTTCTTT.

The rearrangement links TRBV30 to TRBJ2-3; D is possibly TRBD1 (6 bases). This CDR3 contains 13 residues. The germline V and J ends were trimmed by 0 bases and 5 bases, with 9 bases remaining between them. Looked up from germline, CDR1 is GTSNPN and CDR2 is SVGIG (reference sequence). CDR3 DNA sequence: TGTGCCTGGAGTGTAAAGGGGGTAGATACGCAGTATTTT. Translating gives CAWSVKGVDTQYF.

The chain links TRBV11-2 to TRBJ1-5; possible D gene TRBD1, 6 bases. There are 18 residues in the CDR3. Germline-derived CDR1 and CDR2 are SGHAT and FQNNGV. Trimming shortened V by 6 bases and J by 2 bases, and 23 bases separated the two germline ends. In nucleotides, the CDR3 is TGTGCCAGCAGTATTCCAGGAGGGGGGGGAAGGGGCAATCAGCCCCAGCATTTT. Amino acids: CASSIPGGGGRGNQPQHF. The variable domain in full, with the rest retrieved from reference TRBV11-2 and TRBJ1-5, is EAGVAQSPRYKIIEKRQSVAFWCNPISGHATLYWYQQILGQGPKLLIQFQNNGVVDDSQLPKDRFSAERLKGVDSTLKIQPAKLEDSAVYLCASSIPGGGGRGNQPQHFGDGTRLSIL.

This clone was counted a single time. The V call is TRBV2, the J call TRBJ2-2, with a tentative D call TRBD2 (6 bases). V was shortened by 6 bases and J by 3 bases, with 11 bases between the two germline ends. The germline gives CDR1 SNHLY, CDR2 FYNNEI. The CDR3 has 14 amino acids. The CDR3 here is CASSGDSHTGELFF. The CDR3 coding sequence is TGTGCCAGCAGCGGGGACTCCCACACCGGGGAGCTGTTTTTT. Filled out from reference TRBV2 and TRBJ2-2, the complete variable domain reads EPEVTQTPSHQVTQMGQEVILRCVPISNHLYFYWYRQILGQKVEFLVSFYNNEISEKSEIFDDQFSVERPDGSNFTLKIRSTKLEDSAMYFCASSGDSHTGELFFGEGSRLTVL.

This chain connects TRBV19 to TRBJ1-5, with TRBD1 matching over 7 bases. J was trimmed by 6 bases and V by 6 bases; bases with no gene match: 8. The germline CDR1 and CDR2 sequences are LNHDA and SQIVND (reference sequence). The CDR3 has 14 residues. CDR3 DNA: TGTGCCAGTAGGCACAGGGGAAATTTTCAGCCCCAGCATTTT. It codes for CASRHRGNFQPQHF.

The chain is built from TRBV15 and TRBJ2-5, with 9 bases identical to TRBD1. This CDR3 has 15 residues. The junction had 6 bases not matched to a gene; V was cut back by 5 bases and J by 2 bases. Looked up from germline, CDR1 is LNHNV and CDR2 is YYDKDF (reference sequence). The CDR3 DNA reads TGTGCCACCAGCTACTTCGGACAGGGGCAAGAGACCCAGTACTTC. It translates to CATSYFGQGQETQYF.

CDR3 sequence (DNA): TGTGCCAGCAGCCAAGGGGCTTCTATTCCCTCCTACAATGAGCAGTTCTTC. Translation gives CASSQGASIPSYNEQFF. The chain recombines TRBV3-1 (or the pseudogene TRBV3-2) with TRBJ2-1; D uncertain. This CDR3 is 17 amino acids long. V was pared by 1 base and J by 0 bases, with 13 bases between. Germline V gene sequence: CDR1 LGHDT, CDR2 YNNKEL (reference sequence).

V gene TRBV5-5 combines with J gene TRBJ1-5, with 7 bases matching TRBD1. Looked up from germline, CDR1 is SGHKS and CDR2 is YYEKEE (reference sequence). The CDR3 contains 16 residues. V lost 0 bases to trimming and J lost 6 bases; unmatched junction nucleotides: 9. CDR3 amino acids: CASSLEPRGYFQPQHF. DNA of the CDR3: TGTGCCAGCAGCTTGGAACCCAGGGGGTATTTTCAGCCCCAGCATTTT.